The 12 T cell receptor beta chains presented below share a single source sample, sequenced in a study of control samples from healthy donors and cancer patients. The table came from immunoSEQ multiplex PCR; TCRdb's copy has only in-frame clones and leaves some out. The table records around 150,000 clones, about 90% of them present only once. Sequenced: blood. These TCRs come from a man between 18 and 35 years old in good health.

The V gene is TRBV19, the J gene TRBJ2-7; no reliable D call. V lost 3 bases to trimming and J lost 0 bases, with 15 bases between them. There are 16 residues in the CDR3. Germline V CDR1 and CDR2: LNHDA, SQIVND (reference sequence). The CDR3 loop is CASSILGGRSSYEQYF. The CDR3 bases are TGTGCCAGTAGTATTCTCGGCGGACGAAGCTCCTACGAGCAGTACTTC.

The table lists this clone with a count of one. This chain's CDR3 is CASSSSGGEDTQYF. In nucleotides, the CDR3 is TGTGCCAGCAGCTCTAGCGGGGGTGAAGATACGCAGTATTTT. J is TRBJ2-3 and V is TRBV2; TRBD2 matches 10 bases. J was trimmed by 5 bases and V by 6 bases; bases with no gene match: 5. CDR1 SNHLY and CDR2 FYNNEI come from the germline V gene. CDR3 length: 14 amino acids.

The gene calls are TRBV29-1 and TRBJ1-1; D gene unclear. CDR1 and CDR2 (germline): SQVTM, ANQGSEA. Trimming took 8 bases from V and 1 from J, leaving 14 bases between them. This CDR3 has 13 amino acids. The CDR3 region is CSHNGVSNTEAFF. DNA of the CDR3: TGCAGCCACAACGGAGTTTCGAACACTGAAGCTTTCTTT.

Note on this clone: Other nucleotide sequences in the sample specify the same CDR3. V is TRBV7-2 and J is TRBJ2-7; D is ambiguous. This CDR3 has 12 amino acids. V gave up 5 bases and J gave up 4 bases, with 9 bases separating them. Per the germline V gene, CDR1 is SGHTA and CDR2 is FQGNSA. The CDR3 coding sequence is TGTGCCAGCAGCCTCAATCCTTACGAGCAGTACTTC. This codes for CASSLNPYEQYF. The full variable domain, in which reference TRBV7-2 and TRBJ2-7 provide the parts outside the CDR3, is GAGVSQSPSNKVTEKGKDVELRCDPISGHTALYWYRQSLGQGLEFLIYFQGNSAPDKSGLPSDRFSAERTGGSVSTLTIQRTQQEDSAVYLCASSLNPYEQYFGPGTRLTVT.

This CDR3 is CRGGDILNGYTF. CDR3 bases: TGCAGGGGAGGGGACATTTTGAATGGCTACACCTTC. The chain recombines TRBV29-1 with TRBJ1-2, with D perhaps TRBD1 (6 bases). Germline V CDR1 and CDR2: SQVTM, ANQGSEA. This CDR3 has 12 residues.

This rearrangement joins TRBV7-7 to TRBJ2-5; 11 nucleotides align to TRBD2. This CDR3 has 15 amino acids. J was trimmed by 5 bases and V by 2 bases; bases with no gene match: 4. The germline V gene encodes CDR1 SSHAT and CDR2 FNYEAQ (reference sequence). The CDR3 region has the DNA TGTGCCAGCAGCTTAAGACTAGCGGGGAGGGAGACCCAGTACTTC. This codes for CASSLRLAGRETQYF.

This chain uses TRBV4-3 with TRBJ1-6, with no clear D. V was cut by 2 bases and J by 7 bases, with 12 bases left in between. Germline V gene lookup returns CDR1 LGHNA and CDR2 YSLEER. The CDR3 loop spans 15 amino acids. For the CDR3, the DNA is TGCGCCAGCAGCCAACAGACATCCGTCAATTCACCCCTCCACTTT. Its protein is CASSQQTSVNSPLHF.

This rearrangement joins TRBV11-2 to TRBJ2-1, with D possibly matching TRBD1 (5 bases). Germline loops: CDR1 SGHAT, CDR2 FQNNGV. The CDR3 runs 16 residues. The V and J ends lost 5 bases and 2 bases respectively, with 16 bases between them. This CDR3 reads CASSPRGGSPYNEQFF. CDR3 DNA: TGTGCCAGCAGCCCAAGGGGCGGCTCCCCCTACAATGAGCAGTTCTTC.

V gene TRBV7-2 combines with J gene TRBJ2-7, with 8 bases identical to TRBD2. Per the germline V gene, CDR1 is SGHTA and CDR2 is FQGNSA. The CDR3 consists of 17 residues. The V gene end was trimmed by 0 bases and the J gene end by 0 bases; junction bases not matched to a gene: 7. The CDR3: CASSLAFSGASSYEQYF. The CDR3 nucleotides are TGTGCCAGCAGCTTAGCGTTTAGCGGGGCGTCCTCCTACGAGCAGTACTTC.

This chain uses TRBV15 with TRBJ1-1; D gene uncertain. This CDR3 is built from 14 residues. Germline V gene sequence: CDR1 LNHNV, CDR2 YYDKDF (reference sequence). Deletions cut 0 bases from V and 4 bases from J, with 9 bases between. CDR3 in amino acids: CATSRDIAGTEAFF. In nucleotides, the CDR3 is TGTGCCACCAGCAGAGATATAGCAGGCACTGAAGCTTTCTTT.

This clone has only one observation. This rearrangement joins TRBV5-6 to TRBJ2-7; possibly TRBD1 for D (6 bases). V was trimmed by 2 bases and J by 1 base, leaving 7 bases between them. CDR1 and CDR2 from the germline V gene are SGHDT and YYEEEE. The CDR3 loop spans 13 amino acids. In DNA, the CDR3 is TGTGCCAGCAGCTTAGGACAGTCCTACGAGCAGTACTTC. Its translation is CASSLGQSYEQYF.

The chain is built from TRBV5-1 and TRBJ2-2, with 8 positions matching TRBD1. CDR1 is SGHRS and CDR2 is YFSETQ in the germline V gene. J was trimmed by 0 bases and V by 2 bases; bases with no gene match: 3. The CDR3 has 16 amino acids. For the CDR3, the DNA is TGCGCCAGCAGCTTACCAGGGGGCCCGAACACCGGGGAGCTGTTTTTT. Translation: CASSLPGGPNTGELFF.